The 15 T cell receptor beta chains below all came from one sample that was sequenced in a study of T-cell reconstitution after alpha-beta-depleted transplantation in children. TCRbeta library preparation incorporated unique molecular identifiers. MiXCR, applied by TCRdb to the PCR reads, yields one record per CDR3 protein. The sample consists of approximately 240,000 distinct CDR3 sequences, approximately 11% of them appearing once. This material consisted of PBMCs, taken before TCRalphabeta/CD19-depleted stem cell transplant. These receptors were collected from a child under two years old with acute myeloid leukemia, due to receive a stem cell transplant.

This clonotype was seen repeatedly, ten times or more. The chain couples TRBV3-1 to TRBJ1-1, with D uncertain. Germline V CDR1 and CDR2: LGHDT, YNNKEL (reference sequence). Trimming took 6 bases from V and 6 from J, leaving 14 bases between them. The CDR3 contains 13 residues. The CDR3 protein is CASSRTVMAEAFF. As DNA, the CDR3 is TGTGCCAGCAGTCGGACCGTCATGGCTGAAGCTTTCTTT.

This clonotype was seen at least ten times. The chain is built from TRBV12-3 or TRBV12-4 and TRBJ2-3; the match to TRBD2 covers 10 bases. J lost 5 bases, V lost 3 bases, and 11 bases had no gene match. There are 17 residues in the CDR3. In DNA form, the CDR3 reads TGTGCCAGCAGTTTGGTCCTAGCGGGAGTGTCTGAAGATACGCAGTATTTT. It yields the protein CASSLVLAGVSEDTQYF.

The rearrangement links TRBV12-3 or TRBV12-4 to TRBJ2-5; perhaps TRBD1 as D (5 bases). The V end lost 5 bases, the J end lost 4 bases, and 20 bases lay between the germline ends. The CDR3 spans 16 residues. In DNA, the CDR3 is TGTGCCAGCAGTCCCCATTCGACAGTCGAAAGAGAGACCCAGTACTTC. Translation: CASSPHSTVERETQYF.

This clonotype was picked up a small number of times. This rearrangement joins TRBV7-6 to TRBJ2-7, with D perhaps matching TRBD1 or TRBD2 (5 bases each). The length of the CDR3 is 14 residues. V lost 5 bases and J lost 2, with 13 bases in between. The germline V gene has CDR1 SGHVS and CDR2 FNYEAQ. This CDR3 reads CASSPGTYAYEQYF. CDR3 nucleotide sequence: TGTGCCAGCAGCCCCGGGACGTACGCCTACGAGCAGTACTTC.

V and J are TRBV4-1 and TRBJ2-5; 14 bases are shared with TRBD2. V lost 0 bases to trimming and J lost 8 bases; unmatched junction nucleotides: 8. The CDR3 is 17 amino acids. The germline V gene has CDR1 MGHRA and CDR2 YSYEKL. CDR3 coding DNA: TGCGCCAGCAGCCAAGATAGGGGACTAGCGGGAGCAGACACCCAGTACTTC. Translated: CASSQDRGLAGADTQYF.

This clonotype was seen only a few times. This sequence joins TRBV20-1 and TRBJ2-5; the D gene is possibly TRBD2 (5 bases). CDR1 is DFQATT and CDR2 is SNEGSKA in the germline V gene (reference sequence). The CDR3 totals 14 residues. V was cut by 6 bases and J by 7 bases, with 21 bases left in between. CDR3 DNA sequence: TGCAGTGCCCTCTTTTCAGGCTTAGAGGGGACCCAGTACTTC. This translates into CSALFSGLEGTQYF.

Remarks on this clonotype: A much bigger clone sits one base away, suggesting this may be a read error. The genes are TRBV7-2 and TRBJ2-3, with D maybe TRBD2 (5 bases). CDR1 and CDR2 from the germline V gene are SGHTA and FQGNSA. The CDR3 runs 14 residues. In DNA form, the CDR3 reads TGTGCCAGCAACTTACGGCGGGCCCCAGATACGCAGTATTTT. This encodes CASNLRRAPDTQYF.

This clonotype was observed many times. The CDR3 protein is CASSFKANPYNEQFF. CDR3 DNA: TGTGCCAGCAGTTTTAAGGCTAATCCCTACAATGAGCAGTTCTTC. The chain links TRBV27 to TRBJ2-1; D is uncertain. The CDR3 totals 15 residues. V gave up 3 bases and J gave up 2 bases, with 11 bases separating them. Per the germline V gene, CDR1 is MNHEY and CDR2 is SMNVEV (reference sequence).

The chain has TRBV2 and TRBJ2-3; 10 positions match TRBD2. Germline-derived CDR1 and CDR2 are SNHLY and FYNNEI. V shed 8 bases and J 5 bases; nucleotides not matched to a gene: 7. The CDR3 contains 14 residues. In nucleotides, the CDR3 is TGTGCCAGCTACCCTAGCGGGAGTGGAGATACGCAGTATTTT. Protein: CASYPSGSGDTQYF.

This clonotype was counted between two and nine times. The chain uses TRBV24-1 and TRBJ2-1; maybe TRBD1 (6 bases). Germline V CDR1 and CDR2: KGHDR, SFDVKD. V was cut by 6 bases and J by 10 bases, with 12 bases left in between. CDR3 length: 12 residues. The CDR3 DNA follows: TGTGCCACCAGTCCTAGGGGGACAGAGCAGTTCTTC. Its protein product is CATSPRGTEQFF.

This clonotype was seen at least ten times. The V gene is TRBV12-3 or TRBV12-4, the J gene TRBJ2-7; 7 bases line up with TRBD2. This CDR3 comprises 16 residues. J lost 2 bases, V lost 5 bases, and 12 bases had no gene match. The chain's CDR3 is CASSSRLADKPYEQYF. As DNA, the CDR3 is TGTGCCAGCAGTAGCCGACTAGCCGACAAACCCTACGAGCAGTACTTC.

Points on this clonotype: Relative to the germline gene, one junction end is altered; a read error may explain this. This sequence joins TRBV3-1 and TRBJ2-3; D uncertain. CDR1 is LGHDT and CDR2 is YNNKEL in the germline V gene (reference sequence). This CDR3 is 15 amino acids long. This CDR3 is CACSAQISSTDTQYF. DNA for the CDR3: TGTGCCTGCAGCGCCCAGATCTCTAGCACAGATACGCAGTATTTT.

This clonotype showed up just a few times. The genes are TRBV18 and TRBJ1-3; D not certain. The CDR3 runs 16 residues. Germline V lookup: CDR1 KGHSH, CDR2 LQKENI. V lost 3 bases, J lost 3 bases, and 15 bases lay in between. The CDR3 here is CASSPGQFPIGNTIYF. CDR3 nucleotides: TGTGCCAGCTCACCCGGTCAATTCCCAATTGGAAACACCATATATTTT.

This clonotype was seen more than once but under ten times. The V gene is TRBV5-1, the J gene TRBJ2-3; TRBD2 matches at 12 bases. CDR1 and CDR2 (germline): SGHRS, YFSETQ. The CDR3 runs to 20 residues. The junction had 21 bases not matched to a gene; V was cut back by 9 bases and J by 1 base. CDR3 bases: TGCGCCACCATTTCGACTAGCGGGAGTTGGGGTCCTCCGTGCACAGATACGCAGTATTTT. Encoded protein: CATISTSGSWGPPCTDTQYF. The full variable domain, its missing parts supplied by reference TRBV5-1 and TRBJ2-3, is KAGVTQTPRYLIKTRGQQVTLSCSPISGHRSVSWYQQTPGQGLQFLFEYFSETQRNKGNFPGRFSGRQFSNSRSEMNVSTLELGDSALYLCATISTSGSWGPPCTDTQYFGPGTRLTVL.

This clonotype was counted at least ten times. In nucleotides, the CDR3 is TGTGCCAGCAGCGTTGCTAGCGGGAGTTACGAGCAGTACTTC. Translated: CASSVASGSYEQYF. V is TRBV9 and J is TRBJ2-7; the match to TRBD2 covers 10 bases. V lost 2 bases and J lost 4; bases outside the gene matches: 3. The CDR3 has 14 residues. CDR1 SGDLS and CDR2 YYNGEE come from the germline V gene.